The 6 T cell receptor beta chains below all came from one sample that was sequenced in a study of blood T cell repertoires in COVID-19. Here immunoSEQ multiplex PCR was the method, and the copy in TCRdb shows in-frame clones only, minus some. The profile shows 80,000 to 100,000 clones, around 67% of them singletons. The source material was peripheral blood. These receptors all stem from a man in his 70s with COVID-19, enrolled during active disease.

The chain has TRBV30 and TRBJ1-1; 7 nucleotides line up with TRBD1. J gave up 1 base and V 7 bases, and 15 bases lay outside the gene matches. The CDR3 covers 16 residues. Germline V gene data show CDR1 as GTSNPN and CDR2 as SVGIG (reference sequence). CDR3 in amino acids: CASIQGRMSRNTEAFF. CDR3 sequence (DNA): TGTGCCTCTATACAGGGGAGGATGTCCAGGAACACTGAAGCTTTCTTT.

The chain joins TRBV7-9 to TRBJ1-5; D is perhaps TRBD1 (6 bases). This CDR3 has 15 residues. V shed 5 bases and J shed 5 bases, with 16 bases lying between them. Germline CDR1 reads SEHNR; CDR2 reads FQNEAQ (reference sequence). The CDR3 spells CASSQTGGPDQPQHF. In nucleotides, the CDR3 is TGTGCCAGCAGCCAAACCGGGGGGCCCGATCAGCCCCAGCATTTT.

The rearrangement joins TRBV20-1 to TRBJ2-5, with D hard to call. CDR3 length equals 13 residues. Deletions cut 3 bases from V and 2 bases from J, with 10 bases between. From germline, CDR1 is DFQATT and CDR2 SNEGSKA (reference sequence). The CDR3 spells CSASLASQETQYF. CDR3 nucleotides: TGCAGTGCTAGTTTGGCCAGTCAAGAGACCCAGTACTTC.

J is TRBJ1-1 and V is TRBV5-1; tentative D call: TRBD1 (6 bases). V was shortened by 4 bases and J by 2 bases, with 18 bases between the two germline ends. This CDR3 is built from 16 residues. Germline values: CDR1 SGHRS, CDR2 YFSETQ. The CDR3, as DNA: TGCGCCAGCAGCCACCCACTCGACAGGCCAAACACTGAAGCTTTCTTT. Translating it yields CASSHPLDRPNTEAFF.

The chain uses TRBV5-1 and TRBJ2-3; D gene uncertain. This CDR3 region has 13 residues. V was trimmed by 0 bases and J by 1 base, leaving 3 bases between them. Germline V gene lookup returns CDR1 SGHRS and CDR2 YFSETQ. The CDR3 DNA reads as TGCGCCAGCAGCTTGGCAGGCACAGATACGCAGTATTTT. Amino acids: CASSLAGTDTQYF.

J is TRBJ2-1 and V is TRBV28; 8 nucleotides match TRBD2. This CDR3 region has 16 residues. The V gene's germline CDR1 is MDHEN and CDR2 SYDVKM. V dropped 2 bases and J dropped 12; count of bases not matched to a gene: 15. The CDR3 DNA sequence: TGTGCCAGCAGTTTACGGACTAGCAGGAGGGGCGGGTGGCAGTTCTTC. Translating it yields CASSLRTSRRGGWQFF.